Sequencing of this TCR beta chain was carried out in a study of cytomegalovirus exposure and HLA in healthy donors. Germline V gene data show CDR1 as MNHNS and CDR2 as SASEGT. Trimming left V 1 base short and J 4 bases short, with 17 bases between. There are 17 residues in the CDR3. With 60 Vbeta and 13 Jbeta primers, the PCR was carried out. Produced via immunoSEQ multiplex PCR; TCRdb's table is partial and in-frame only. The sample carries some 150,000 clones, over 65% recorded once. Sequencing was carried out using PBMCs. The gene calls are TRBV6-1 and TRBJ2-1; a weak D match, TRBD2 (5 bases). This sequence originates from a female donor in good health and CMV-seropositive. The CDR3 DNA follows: TGTGCCAGCAGTGAAGTTTTACGTGGTGGGGAGTACAATGAGCAGTTCTTC. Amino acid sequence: CASSEVLRGGEYNEQFF.